This TCR beta chain emerged from a study of T cell repertoires in cytomegalovirus infection. Looking at the study overall: Epitope selection comprised recently identified HLA-C-restricted CMV epitopes and well-studied HLA-B-restricted CMV epitopes. An indication of both CMV infection and matching HLA type came from public TCR beta signatures. Study-wide points: Predominance within the ex vivo response was attributable to HLA-C-restricted CMV-specific TCR beta clonotypes. Frequencies of public TCR beta families were cumulated, and this identified carriers of CMV plus the relevant HLA.

Germline V CDR1 and CDR2: SEHNR, FQNEAQ (reference sequence). The CDR3 runs 15 residues. The V gene lost 8 bases and the J gene lost 9 bases, with 25 bases spanning the gap. TCRdb recomputed calls from the reads with MiXCR, one row per CDR3 protein. The sample carries approximately 1,000,000 distinct CDR3 sequences, roughly 30% recorded once. This clonotype was found a few times. Its matching antigen is unknown. The gene calls are TRBV7-9 and TRBJ1-1; D is unresolved. The receptor was isolated from a human donor in good health (CMV status not recorded). Some clones in this sample may be carry-over from other donors' samples. The specimen comprised cultured CD8+ T cells from PBMCs, sampled from culture after CMV antigen stimulation. This chain's CDR3 is CASGSFRIEDPKAFF. In nucleotides, the CDR3 is TGTGCCAGCGGTTCCTTCCGAATCGAAGACCCTAAAGCTTTCTTT.